This is a list of T cell receptor beta chains from one sample in a study of regulatory T cells in long-lasting Graves disease. Each CDR3 protein is one row after TCRdb ran MiXCR on the multiplex PCR reads. In the table there are 440,000 or so distinct CDR3 sequences, about a sixth of which are singletons. This sample also appeared in a second study, on T cells in Graves' hyperthyroidism and ophthalmopathy.

Sequenced here: peripheral blood mononuclear cells (PBMCs), sampled at new diagnosis, from a patient treated with antithyroid drugs. The receptors shown here come from a woman in her twenties or thirties with Graves disease. The CDR3 runs from the conserved cysteine through the conserved F or W. The D gene is left open where the match is weak. Clone sizes are given selectively: once, few, many, or a class where the clone is expanded.

v_call	d_call	j_call	clone_size	cdr3_nt	cdr3_aa
TRBV2	NA	TRBJ1-1	few	TGTGCCAGCAGTCTTTTTTTGGATACTGAAGCTTTCTTT	CASSLFLDTEAFF
TRBV9	TRBD1	TRBJ1-5	many	TGTGCCAGCAGCGTAGGGGGACAGGGTCAGCCCCAGCATTTT	CASSVGGQGQPQHF
TRBV20-1	NA	TRBJ2-3	many	TGCAGTGCTGACTCGGGACTGGACACAGATACGCAGTATTTT	CSADSGLDTDTQYF
TRBV7-9	TRBD1	TRBJ2-7	many	TGTGCCAGCAGCAAAGGGGGAATCCGGGACAGGGATTCCTACGAGCAGTACTTC	CASSKGGIRDRDSYEQYF
TRBV5-1	NA	TRBJ1-2	many	TGCGCCAGCAGCTTGTATACAGGGAACTATGGCTACACCTTC	CASSLYTGNYGYTF
TRBV9	NA	TRBJ1-2	NA	TGTGCCAGCAGCGTAGTCGACACCGGGGGCTACACCTTC	CASSVVDTGGYTF
TRBV7-2	NA	TRBJ2-5	many	TGTGCCAGCAGCTTAGCGGTGGGCCAAGAGACCCAGTACTTC	CASSLAVGQETQYF
TRBV12-3/TRBV12-4	TRBD2	TRBJ2-3	many	TGTGCCAGCGGGGGAGTGGGCGGGAGTGATACGCAGTATTTT	CASGGVGGSDTQYF
TRBV20-1	NA	TRBJ1-2	NA	TGCAGTGCTAGAGATTATCAAGGACGTACCGACTATGGCTACACCTTC	CSARDYQGRTDYGYTF
TRBV25-1	NA	TRBJ1-1	NA	TGTGCCAGCAGATTAGGTAACGAAGCTTTCTTT	CASRLGNEAFF
TRBV14	TRBD2	TRBJ2-1	NA	TGTGCCAGCAGTAGGATTCCGGGACGTCGGACTAGCGGGGCCCCCTACAATGAGCAGTTCTTC	CASSRIPGRRTSGAPYNEQFF
TRBV30	NA	TRBJ2-7	many	TGTGCCTGGAGTAGGAGGCCGGGAGCCTACGAGCAGTACTTC	CAWSRRPGAYEQYF
TRBV7-9	NA	TRBJ2-7	few	TGTGCCAGCAGCTTCGACCTTCCTCTCTCCTACGAGCAGTACTTC	CASSFDLPLSYEQYF
TRBV3-1	NA	TRBJ2-4	few	TGTGCCAGCAGCCACCAGGGGTTAACCAAAAACATTCAGTACTTC	CASSHQGLTKNIQYF
TRBV18	NA	TRBJ1-2	NA	TGTGCCAGCTCACCCCTGGACTCCCCCGGAGTTGGCTACACCTTC	CASSPLDSPGVGYTF
TRBV20-1	NA	TRBJ2-7	many	TGCAGTGCTAGAGATTTACTACTGATTGACGAGCAGTACTTC	CSARDLLLIDEQYF
TRBV28	NA	TRBJ2-7	many	TGTGCCAGCAGTTCACCCAGGGGGGGGGTGCTCGAGCAGTACTTC	CASSSPRGGVLEQYF
TRBV24-1	TRBD2	TRBJ2-1	NA	TGTGCCACCAGGGAGGGGACTAGCGAGATCCTGCAGTTCTTC	CATREGTSEILQFF
TRBV10-3	NA	TRBJ1-1	many	TGTGCCATCAGTGAGTCGGGGGCAGGGCTCGAAGCTTTCTTT	CAISESGAGLEAFF
TRBV12-3/TRBV12-4	TRBD2	TRBJ2-7	NA	TGTGCCAGCAGTCGTACTAGCGGGACACCCTACGAGCAGTACTTC	CASSRTSGTPYEQYF
TRBV11-3	TRBD2	TRBJ2-7	many	TGTGCCAGCAGCCAAGCGGGAGGGCTCTACGAGCAGTACTTC	CASSQAGGLYEQYF
TRBV18	TRBD2	TRBJ2-7	many	TGTGCCAGCTCACCAGCAAGCGGGAGATCCTACGAGCAGTACTTC	CASSPASGRSYEQYF
TRBV3-1	NA	TRBJ1-4	many	TGTGCCAGCAGCCAAGTGGTTAAGGGGCCTAATGAAAAACTGTTTTTT	CASSQVVKGPNEKLFF
TRBV6-1	NA	TRBJ2-2	few	TGTGCCAGCTCAATGGACAACGGTGCCGGGGAGCTGTTTTTT	CASSMDNGAGELFF
TRBV6-5	NA	TRBJ2-4	NA	TGTGCCAGCAGTTACCCTGGGGACTTAGCCAAAAACATTCAGTACTTC	CASSYPGDLAKNIQYF
TRBV3-1	NA	TRBJ2-1	many	TGTGCCAGCAGCCAGAGTTGGGCCTACAATGAGCAGTTCTTC	CASSQSWAYNEQFF
TRBV7-9	TRBD2	TRBJ2-5	NA	TGTGCCAGCAGCTCCCCCGGGAGGGCGTGGGGAGAGACCCAGTACTTC	CASSSPGRAWGETQYF
TRBV25-1	NA	TRBJ2-5	NA	TGTGCCAGCAGGGGCCGGGACACAGGGTGGAGGGCCCAAGAGACCCAGTACTTC	CASRGRDTGWRAQETQYF
TRBV27	NA	TRBJ2-7	many	TGTGCCAGCAGCCAATATTCGGCCTCCTACGAGCAGTACTTC	CASSQYSASYEQYF
TRBV5-1	TRBD2	TRBJ2-5	NA	TGCGCCAGCAGCTTGGTTCTAGCGGGAGTACGGGAGACCCAGTACTTC	CASSLVLAGVRETQYF
TRBV18	NA	TRBJ1-1	few	TGTGCCAGCTCGGGCGGGTACACTGAAGCTTTCTTT	CASSGGYTEAFF
TRBV28	TRBD2	TRBJ2-6	NA	TGTGCCAGCAGTTTCACCCTAGCGGGAGGGCCGTTTTCTGGGGCCAACGTCCTGACTTTC	CASSFTLAGGPFSGANVLTF
TRBV7-2	NA	TRBJ2-7	many	TGTGCCAGCAGCCCCCTTTTAAGGGATCCCTACCAATCCTTC	CASSPLLRDPYQSF
TRBV5-1	NA	TRBJ2-1	many	TGCGCCAGCAGCTTGGAGGCAGGGACTGAGCAGTTCTTC	CASSLEAGTEQFF
TRBV19	NA	TRBJ1-5	NA	TGTGCCAGTAGGAGGACACTTAATAGCAATCAGCCCCAGCATTTT	CASRRTLNSNQPQHF
TRBV28	TRBD1	TRBJ1-5	many	TGTGCCAGCAGTTACTCCGGGACAGGGGCTCAGCCCCAGCATTTT	CASSYSGTGAQPQHF
TRBV6-4	NA	TRBJ2-1	many	TGTGCCAGCAGTACCGGGGTGAGCTCCTACAATGAGCAGTTCTTC	CASSTGVSSYNEQFF
TRBV6-1	NA	TRBJ2-6	few	TGTGCCAGCAGTAGCCCAGCGGGTTCTGGGGCCAACGTCCTGACTTTC	CASSSPAGSGANVLTF
TRBV10-3	TRBD2	TRBJ2-3	few	TGTGCCATCACCCGAACTCCTAAGCGGGAGGGCACAGATACGCAGTATTTT	CAITRTPKREGTDTQYF
TRBV3-1	TRBD1	TRBJ1-2	many	TGTGCCAGCAGCCAAGGGACGAGACAGGGGTTTTATGGCTACACCTTC	CASSQGTRQGFYGYTF
TRBV28	TRBD1	TRBJ1-1	NA	TGTGCCAGCGACCCGGGACAGGGGTTGAAAGAAGCTTTCTTT	CASDPGQGLKEAFF
TRBV20-1	TRBD2	TRBJ2-3	many	TGCAGTGCCCACCTAGCGGGAGGGTCCTTCGGCTACACAGATACGCAGTATTTT	CSAHLAGGSFGYTDTQYF
TRBV28	NA	TRBJ1-5	many	TGTGCCAGCAGTTTGCCAATGGATTATGGCAATCAGCCCCAGCATTTT	CASSLPMDYGNQPQHF
TRBV10-3	NA	TRBJ1-5	few	TGTGCCATCAGTGAGTCGGGGGGCTTCAATCAGCCCCAGCATTTT	CAISESGGFNQPQHF
TRBV28	NA	TRBJ2-3	many	TGTGCCAGCACTCAGGGGTGGGGTCAAACAGATACGCAGTATTTT	CASTQGWGQTDTQYF
TRBV13	TRBD1	TRBJ1-1	many	TGTGCCAGCAGCCTATCGACAGGGAGTGCTTTCTTT	CASSLSTGSAFF
TRBV12-3/TRBV12-4	NA	TRBJ2-3	many	TGTGCCAGCAGCTCCCCTATAGCAGGGCGGGACCCCACAGATACGCAGTATTTT	CASSSPIAGRDPTDTQYF
TRBV27	NA	TRBJ1-1	few	TGTGCCAGCAGTTGGAGTCTTAACACTGAAGCTTTCTTT	CASSWSLNTEAFF
TRBV7-8	NA	TRBJ1-5	many	TGTGCCAGCAGCTTAGCATCTCGCAATCAGCCCCAGCATTTT	CASSLASRNQPQHF
TRBV29-1	TRBD1	TRBJ1-2	many	TGCAGCGTTGCCAGCCCCCGGACAGGAAACTATGGCTACACCTTC	CSVASPRTGNYGYTF
TRBV7-2	NA	TRBJ2-1	NA	TGTGCCAGCCTTCTCCTCGACCATGAGCAGTTCTTC	CASLLLDHEQFF
TRBV28	TRBD1	TRBJ2-7	many	TGTGCCAGCAGTAAGGACAGGCACGAGCAGTACTTC	CASSKDRHEQYF
TRBV28	NA	TRBJ2-1	NA	TGTGCCAGCGAGGTGACGGGTAGCTCCTACAATGAGCAGTTCTTC	CASEVTGSSYNEQFF
TRBV11-2	TRBD2	TRBJ2-1	once	TGTGCCAGCAGCTCCTACGGGACTAGCGGGGGCTCCTACAATGAGCAGTTCTTC	CASSSYGTSGGSYNEQFF
TRBV28	NA	TRBJ1-4	many	TGTGCCAGCAGTTTAAACAGGGCTCATGAAAAACTGTTTTTT	CASSLNRAHEKLFF
TRBV6-1	NA	TRBJ2-3	NA	TGTGCCAGCAGTAGGACATCCTTGGGCACAGATACGCAGTATTTT	CASSRTSLGTDTQYF